This T cell receptor (beta chain) came from a study of technical replicates of blood from a handful of donors. CDR1 is SGHRS, CDR2 YFSETQ, per germline. The junction had 7 bases not matched to a gene; V was cut back by 6 bases and J by 0 bases. The CDR3 has 16 amino acids. Assay used: immunoSEQ multiplex PCR; TCRdb lists only in-frame clones, some missing. The sample carries 90,000 to 100,000 clones, under 97% recorded once. The chain couples TRBV5-1 to TRBJ2-1, with TRBD1 matching over 9 bases. Sequences were obtained from T cells isolated from PBMCs. This receptor was identified in a human donor in good health. Written as DNA, the CDR3 is TGCGCCAGCAACATACAGGGGGCGAGCTCCTACAATGAGCAGTTCTTC. This translates into CASNIQGASSYNEQFF.